This is a list of T cell receptor beta chains from one sample in a study of shared T cell receptors in the human thymus. The assay was immunoSEQ multiplex PCR, and TCRdb's table has in-frame clones only and misses some. Of some 700,000 clones listed, 70% to 90% are singletons. These same records also appear under a second study, on human thymus T cells.

Source material: thymocytes. These receptors were collected from a girl less than two years old with a congenital heart defect. Both conserved end residues are part of each CDR3. The order of the fields is CDR3 length, V gene, clone size, J gene, D gene, CDR3 DNA, CDR3 protein. D genes are given only for firm matches. Some rows have no size entry. The others give once, few or many, or a class for an expanded clone.

18	TRBV27	-	TRBJ1-1	TRBD1	TGTGCCAGCAGTTTATCCGCCGGGACAGGGAGGGGGAACACTGAAGCTTTCTTT	CASSLSAGTGRGNTEAFF
16	TRBV6-1	-	TRBJ1-2	-	TGTGCCAGCAGTGATAGAATAGCAAGAGTTCGCTATGGCTACACCTTC	CASSDRIARVRYGYTF
17	TRBV10-3	-	TRBJ1-1	TRBD1	TGTGCCATCAGTGAGAAGGGACAGGGGGCGTGGGGCACTGAAGCTTTCTTT	CAISEKGQGAWGTEAFF
19	TRBV27	few	TRBJ1-5	-	TGTGCCAGCAGTTTTTACGGGACCGGGGGACCCTATAGCAATCAGCCCCAGCATTTT	CASSFYGTGGPYSNQPQHF
14	TRBV6-5	-	TRBJ2-7	TRBD1	TGTGCCAGCAGTAGGACAGGGGGCGTCTACGAGCAGTACTTC	CASSRTGGVYEQYF
17	TRBV19	few	TRBJ1-2	TRBD1	TGTGCCAGTAGTATTGTGGGACAGGAAGTCCGGAACTATGGCTACACCTTC	CASSIVGQEVRNYGYTF
17	TRBV7-2	-	TRBJ1-6	-	TGTGCCAGCAGGCAAGAACGGGGGGCCTCCTATAATTCACCCCTCCACTTT	CASRQERGASYNSPLHF
17	TRBV11-2	-	TRBJ2-3	-	TGTGCCAGCAGCTTAAGTTGCCAGGCCCTAAACACAGATACGCAGTATTTT	CASSLSCQALNTDTQYF
14	TRBV6-6	-	TRBJ2-7	TRBD1	TGTGCCAGCAGTTACAGGACAGGGTCCTACGAGCAGTACTTC	CASSYRTGSYEQYF
17	TRBV27	few	TRBJ1-1	TRBD1	TGTGCCAGCAGTTCTTGGACAGGGGGCTCTTCGAACACTGAAGCTTTCTTT	CASSSWTGGSSNTEAFF
14	TRBV6-6	-	TRBJ1-1	-	TGTGCCAGCAGTTACTCAAGCACCAACACTGAAGCTTTCTTT	CASSYSSTNTEAFF
14	TRBV28	-	TRBJ1-3	-	TGTGCCAGCAGTTCACCGGCAGGGCGAGACACCATATATTTT	CASSSPAGRDTIYF
16	TRBV5-1	few	TRBJ2-1	-	TGCGCCAGCAGCTTGGCCCGAGGTGTCTCCTACAATGAGCAGTTCTTC	CASSLARGVSYNEQFF
15	TRBV6-6	-	TRBJ1-5	TRBD1	TGTGCCAGCAGTCAGGGACAGGGGGCTGGTCAGCCCCAGCATTTT	CASSQGQGAGQPQHF
13	TRBV18	-	TRBJ2-5	-	TGTGCCAGCTCGCGCGGACAGAAAGAGACCCAGTACTTC	CASSRGQKETQYF
17	TRBV7-2	-	TRBJ1-1	TRBD1	TGTGCCAGCAGCTTTGGGGCAAACAGGGGGGGGTATACTGAAGCTTTCTTT	CASSFGANRGGYTEAFF
14	TRBV28	-	TRBJ1-1	-	TGTGCCAGCAGTTTAGGGGGGATGAACACTGAAGCTTTCTTT	CASSLGGMNTEAFF
15	TRBV5-1	-	TRBJ2-3	-	TGCGCCAGCAAACTTATGGTGATTAGCACAGATACGCAGTATTTT	CASKLMVISTDTQYF
15	TRBV14	-	TRBJ2-7	TRBD1	TGTGCCAGCAGCCTGGATAGGACAGGGAGCCACGAGCAGTACTTC	CASSLDRTGSHEQYF
15	TRBV6-5	-	TRBJ1-3	-	TGTGCCAGCAGTTACTCGGCAAGCTCTGGAAACACCATATATTTT	CASSYSASSGNTIYF
15	TRBV4-1	-	TRBJ1-1	-	TGCGCCAGCAGCCAAGACGGGGGAGGGAGCACTGAAGCTTTCTTT	CASSQDGGGSTEAFF
16	TRBV4-1	-	TRBJ1-4	TRBD1	TGCGCCAGCAGCGCCCAGACAGGGGTGTTGAGTGAAAAACTGTTTTTT	CASSAQTGVLSEKLFF
15	TRBV11-2	-	TRBJ2-5	-	TGTGCCAGCAGCGAGAAGCTCGTGAGCCAAGAGACCCAGTACTTC	CASSEKLVSQETQYF
13	TRBV5-6	-	TRBJ1-2	-	TGTGCCAGCACCCACGGGGGGGACCGGGACCACACCTTC	CASTHGGDRDHTF
19	TRBV9	-	TRBJ2-3	TRBD1	TGTGCCAGCAGCGTACATCCCGAGGGGAGACAGGGGGCTACAGATACGCAGTATTTT	CASSVHPEGRQGATDTQYF
15	TRBV7-8	-	TRBJ1-1	TRBD1	TGTGCCAGCAGGGAAACCCAGGGGGAGAACACTGAAGCTTTCTTT	CASRETQGENTEAFF
13	TRBV27	-	TRBJ1-2	-	TGTGCCAGCAGTTCGCGGGACGGATATGGCTACACCTTC	CASSSRDGYGYTF
14	TRBV27	-	TRBJ1-6	-	TGTGCCAGTTCCGACGGGGCCTATAATTCACCCCTCCACTTT	CASSDGAYNSPLHF
17	TRBV19	-	TRBJ1-2	-	TGTGCCAGTAACACTAAGGCAACCCTGCCTCTTAACTATGGCTACACCTTC	CASNTKATLPLNYGYTF
15	TRBV4-1	-	TRBJ2-2	TRBD1	TGCGCCAGCAGCCACCGGGACAGGGACCCCGGGGAGCTGTTTTTT	CASSHRDRDPGELFF
15	TRBV25-1	-	TRBJ2-2	-	TGTGCCAGCAGTGAATGGGCAACGAACACCGGGGAGCTGTTTTTT	CASSEWATNTGELFF
14	TRBV7-6	-	TRBJ2-5	-	TGTGCCAGCAGCTCGGGTGGCGGGGATGAGACCCAGTACTTC	CASSSGGGDETQYF
15	TRBV6-5	-	TRBJ2-4	TRBD2	TGTGCCAGCAGCAACGGGGGGGATCGTAGAAACATTCAGTACTTC	CASSNGGDRRNIQYF
14	TRBV18	-	TRBJ1-2	-	TGTGCCAGCTCACCCGGGCAGGGTCCCTATGGCTACACCTTC	CASSPGQGPYGYTF
16	TRBV27	once	TRBJ1-1	-	TGTGCCACCTTAGTGGGGAAAAAGGAGGGGCCCACTGAAGCTTTCTTT	CATLVGKKEGPTEAFF
17	TRBV10-3	-	TRBJ1-2	-	TGTGCCATCAGTAGGACAGCAAAAGGAGCTACTAACTATGGCTACACCTTC	CAISRTAKGATNYGYTF
19	TRBV4-1	-	TRBJ2-2	TRBD2	TGCGCCAGCAGCCAAGTTTGCGGGGGGCCAGAATCAAACACCGGGGAGCTGTTTTTT	CASSQVCGGPESNTGELFF
14	TRBV7-9	-	TRBJ1-1	-	TGTGCCAGCAGCTTCCTCATAGTCGGGGCTGAAGCTTTCTTT	CASSFLIVGAEAFF
15	TRBV27	-	TRBJ2-5	-	TGTGCCAGCAGTCCAAAACAGGGTCTTGGCGAGACCCAGTACTTC	CASSPKQGLGETQYF
12	TRBV28	-	TRBJ1-6	-	TGTGGAGGGAGCTCCTATAATTCCCCCCTCCACTTT	CGGSSYNSPLHF